The 10 T cell receptor beta chains in this list originate from one sample, sequenced in a study of beta chain features in type 1 diabetes. Since all of the isolated RNA was reverse transcribed, expressed TCRB transcripts were what got sequenced. The method was immunoSEQ multiplex PCR; TCRdb's version includes in-frame clones alone and lacks a portion of them. The sample carries about 150,000 clones, over 8.5% recorded once. The sample comprised central memory CD4+ T cells from blood. These TCRs come from a man aged 18 to 29 in good health.

This clone has just a few counts. This sequence joins TRBV13 and TRBJ2-5; D is unresolved. Germline V gene sequence: CDR1 PRHDT, CDR2 FYEKMQ (reference sequence). V lost 2 bases, J lost 5 bases, and 3 bases lay in between. This CDR3 has 11 residues. The chain's CDR3 is CASSLWETQYF. In DNA form, the CDR3 reads TGTGCCAGCAGCTTATGGGAGACCCAGTACTTC.

This sequence joins TRBV5-1 and TRBJ2-3; 10 bases align to TRBD2. With V trimmed by 4 bases and J by 6 bases, 14 bases remained unmatched. Germline values: CDR1 SGHRS, CDR2 YFSETQ. There are 17 residues in the CDR3. The CDR3 bases are TGCGCCAGCAGCGATGGTCCCCTAGCGGGAGCTTGGGATACGCAGTATTTT. Residues: CASSDGPLAGAWDTQYF.

The chain is built from TRBV6-5 and TRBJ2-7; 7 bases align to TRBD1. The CDR3 runs 14 residues. V lost 4 bases and J lost 4; bases outside the gene matches: 7. The V gene's germline CDR1 is MNHEY and CDR2 SVGAGI. The CDR3 protein is CASSSTGLIYEQYF. CDR3 coding DNA: TGTGCCAGCAGTTCGACAGGGCTAATTTACGAGCAGTACTTC.

The chain combines TRBV28 with TRBJ1-1, with D hard to call. The CDR3 loop spans 14 amino acids. In germline, CDR1 is MDHEN, CDR2 SYDVKM. The ends were cut back, 7 bases at V and 4 bases at J, with 16 bases in the middle. CDR3 coding DNA: TGTGCCAGCATTCCCGTGGGTTTTACCACTGAAGCTTTCTTT. It specifies CASIPVGFTTEAFF.

The chain links TRBV4-3 to TRBJ1-2; D remains unclear. There are 16 residues in the CDR3. Trimming removed 1 base from V and 8 bases from J, with 20 bases in between. The germline CDR1 and CDR2 sequences are LGHNA and YSLEER. CDR3 sequence: CASSQVLRTAYLGYTF. The CDR3 nucleotides read TGCGCCAGCAGCCAAGTCTTGAGAACAGCCTATTTGGGCTACACCTTC.

This clone was seen a handful of times. This chain connects TRBV9 to TRBJ2-7; D not certain. V gave up 4 bases and J gave up 0 bases, with 11 bases separating them. The CDR3 runs to 14 residues. Germline CDR1 is SGDLS and CDR2 is YYNGEE. Written as DNA, the CDR3 is TGTGCCAGCAGCCAAGCTAAAACCTCCTACGAGCAGTACTTC. This gives the protein CASSQAKTSYEQYF.

This clone came up a few times. The chain has TRBV2 and TRBJ2-6; the D is unclear. Germline CDR1 is SNHLY and CDR2 is FYNNEI. Deletions cut 5 bases from V and 2 bases from J, with 7 bases between. This CDR3 has 14 amino acids. This CDR3 reads CASSPQAGANVLTF. DNA of the CDR3: TGTGCCAGCAGTCCCCAGGCTGGGGCCAACGTCCTGACTTTC.

This clone was detected a few times. This rearrangement joins TRBV5-4 to TRBJ1-4; D gene ambiguous. Trimming shortened V by 0 bases and J by 9 bases, and 12 bases separated the two germline ends. This CDR3 comprises 14 residues. Germline assignment: CDR1 SGHNT and CDR2 YYREEE (reference sequence). The CDR3 nucleotides are TGTGCCAGCAGCTTGGGGCAGCGGGAGCAAAAACTGTTTTTT. Protein sequence: CASSLGQREQKLFF.

The chain joins TRBV4-2 to TRBJ2-7; no clear D. Germline V gives CDR1 LGHNA, CDR2 YNFKEQ. Trimming removed 0 bases from V and 1 base from J, with 10 bases in between. The CDR3 length is 15 residues. For the CDR3, the DNA is TGTGCCAGCAGCCAAGATCAGGAAAAATCCTACGAGCAGTACTTC. Residues: CASSQDQEKSYEQYF.

The chain is built from TRBV4-3 and TRBJ1-2; 7 positions agree with TRBD1. Trimming cost V 0 bases and J 2 bases; bases outside gene matches: 6. This CDR3 region has 16 residues. Germline V gene lookup returns CDR1 LGHNA and CDR2 YSLEER. The chain's CDR3 is CASSQETGRENYGYTF. The CDR3 region has the DNA TGCGCCAGCAGCCAAGAGACAGGGAGGGAGAACTATGGCTACACCTTC.